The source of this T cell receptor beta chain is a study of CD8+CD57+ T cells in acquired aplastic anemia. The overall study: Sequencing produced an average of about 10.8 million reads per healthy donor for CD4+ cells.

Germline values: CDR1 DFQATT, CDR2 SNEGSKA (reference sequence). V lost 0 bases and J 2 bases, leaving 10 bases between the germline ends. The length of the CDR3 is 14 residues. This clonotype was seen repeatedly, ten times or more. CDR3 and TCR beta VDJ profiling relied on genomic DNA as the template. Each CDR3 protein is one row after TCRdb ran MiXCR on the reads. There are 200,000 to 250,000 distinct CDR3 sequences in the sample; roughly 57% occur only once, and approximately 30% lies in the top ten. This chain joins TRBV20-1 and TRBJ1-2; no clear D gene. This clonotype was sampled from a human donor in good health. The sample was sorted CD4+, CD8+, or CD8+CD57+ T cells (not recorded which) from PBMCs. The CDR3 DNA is TGCAGTGCTAGAGAAAGGTCTCCAAACTATGGCTACACCTTC. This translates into CSARERSPNYGYTF.